What follows is one T cell receptor beta chain and its context. These data are taken from a study of technical replicates of blood from several donors. The repertoire was sequenced with immunoSEQ multiplex PCR; TCRdb's copy has only in-frame clones and lacks some. The profile shows 56,000 or so clones, roughly 93% of them singletons. Trimming took 1 base from V and 0 from J, leaving 10 bases between them. Germline V gives CDR1 SGHNT, CDR2 YENEEA. This CDR3 contains 16 residues. Material: PBMCs. This clonotype was sampled from a human donor in good health. Some clones in this sample may be carry-over from other donors' samples. The chain combines TRBV11-3 with TRBJ1-5, with D uncertain. The CDR3 reads CASSLGGLYSNQPQHF. CDR3 coding DNA: TGTGCCAGCAGCTTAGGCGGACTGTATAGCAATCAGCCCCAGCATTTT. The full variable domain, its missing parts supplied by reference TRBV11-3 and TRBJ1-5, is EAGVVQSPRYKIIEKKQPVAFWCNPISGHNTLYWYLQNLGQGPELLIRYENEEAVDDSQLPKDRFSAERLKGVDSTLKIQPAELGDSAVYLCASSLGGLYSNQPQHFGDGTRLSIL.